The entry that follows covers one T cell receptor (beta chain) sequence. Its target is not known. This specimen belongs to a study of read filtering for tumor transcriptome and immune sequencing. About the research overall: R-ISS stage counts were eight or nine for I, 16 for II, six or seven for III. RNA-seq yielded only roughly 80 to 1,400 TCR reads, IR-seq about 4 to 10.27 million.

Molecular barcoded adaptors covering alpha/delta and beta/gamma chains were used on roughly 400 ng RNA. TCRdb analysed the reads with MiXCR anew, one entry per CDR3 protein. The profile shows fewer than 75,000 distinct CDR3 sequences, 20% to 25% of them singletons. The CDR3 contains 15 residues. Trimming took 4 bases from V and 6 from J, leaving 15 bases between them. Sampling of bone marrow took place during active disease in every patient. Study results and limitations: Even smaller IR-seq throughput identified most shared clonotypes.

The chain couples TRBV12-3 or TRBV12-4 to TRBJ2-2; a weak D match, TRBD2 (6 bases). The sequencing input was a population of CD138-negative cells sorted from bone marrow. This TCR was sampled from a donor at least 40 years old with multiple myeloma. The DNA of the CDR3 is TGTGCCAGCAGTTCTCCCGCCGGGGGAGCCGGGGAGCTGTTTTTT. Its translation is CASSSPAGGAGELFF.